A selection of T cell receptor beta chains follows, all from one sample in a study of spatial heterogeneity in lung cancer. TCRdb processed the 5' RACE reads anew with MiXCR; each CDR3 protein has one entry. The sample lists approximately 56,000 distinct CDR3 sequences, 6.5% to 7.5% seen once, with 35% to 45% in the top ten. The sequences come from PBMCs, collected at follow-up. The receptors were gathered from a female donor with early-stage non-small cell lung cancer. Each CDR3 is given with its conserved first and last residue. Fields, in order: J gene, V gene, CDR3 protein.

>TRBJ2-3|TRBV5-1
CASSLGGTPDTQYF
>TRBJ2-5|TRBV5-1
CASSLRQGVYETQYF
>TRBJ2-7|TRBV5-4
CASSVSSYEQYF
>TRBJ2-3|TRBV10-3
CAISEVEGTDTQYF
>TRBJ2-3|TRBV7-6
CASSLVSRQFTDTQYF
>TRBJ1-1|TRBV3-1
CASSQRSPTEAFF
>TRBJ2-3|TRBV28
CASSFPSGKYF
>TRBJ1-5|TRBV6-6
CASSSASNQPQHF
>TRBJ2-1|TRBV4-3
CASSQDWSSGGTYNEQFF
>TRBJ2-5|TRBV5-1
CASSLLPSGKETQYF
>TRBJ2-5|TRBV9
CASSRQDYQETQYF
>TRBJ2-3|TRBV25-1
CASSQLGTGDTDTQYF
>TRBJ2-2|TRBV7-9
CANSLPRENTGELFF
>TRBJ2-2|TRBV5-1
CASRLSTGELFF
>TRBJ2-5|TRBV20-1
CSAGFGETQYF
>TRBJ1-5|TRBV20-1
CSAREGTGWGSNQPQHF
>TRBJ2-3|TRBV10-3
CAISQGRGPDTQYF
>TRBJ2-2|TRBV18
CASSQSSGSFTGELFF
>TRBJ1-6|TRBV6-6
CASRQRTGRDNSPLHF
>TRBJ2-5|TRBV12-3/TRBV12-4
CASSLSGMETQYF
>TRBJ2-3|TRBV10-3
CATAGRLSTDTQYF
>TRBJ2-7|TRBV4-2
CASSLIQAYEQYF
>TRBJ2-4|TRBV29-1
CSVVARGVGIQYF
>TRBJ2-7|TRBV10-1
CASSESHRWTSTYEQYF
>TRBJ2-3|TRBV6-5
CASSPARTLSTDTQYF
>TRBJ2-6|TRBV27
CASSAAGSGANVLTF
>TRBJ2-1|TRBV7-3
CASSFLAGAYNEQFF
>TRBJ2-5|TRBV3-1
CASYPPGLAGGIQYF
>TRBJ2-7|TRBV12-3/TRBV12-4
CASSLKPGHASSYEQYF
>TRBJ1-1|TRBV12-3/TRBV12-4
CASSLHGPIGVGTEAFF
>TRBJ1-2|TRBV4-1
CASSPIWTGARDGYTF
>TRBJ2-7|TRBV19
CASSIGQGQVHEQYF
>TRBJ2-5|TRBV20-1
CSASHRLSTAETQYF
>TRBJ2-7|TRBV25-1
CASSDSSADPYEQYF
>TRBJ1-2|TRBV11-3
CASSLPAGYGYTF
>TRBJ1-2|TRBV12-3/TRBV12-4
CASSFAGNYGYTF
>TRBJ1-6|TRBV5-1
CASSSGEDNSPLHF
>TRBJ1-2|TRBV19
CAVYGGYGYTF
>TRBJ1-5|TRBV20-1
CSARPPLGESNQPQHF
>TRBJ2-5|TRBV14
CASSQNRGQETQYF
>TRBJ2-5|TRBV12-3/TRBV12-4
CASSLTSGAETQYF
>TRBJ2-5|TRBV7-9
CASSLGSGGSETQYF
>TRBJ2-7|TRBV12-3/TRBV12-4
CASSLDRVQVQYF
>TRBJ2-3|TRBV28
CASSFPEDTQYF
>TRBJ2-3|TRBV6-2/TRBV6-3
CASSPGGRGTDTQYF
>TRBJ1-1|TRBV9
CASSPPPGRIMSGTEAFF
>TRBJ2-7|TRBV3-1
CASSQRGQGSRKYEQYF
>TRBJ1-2|TRBV2
CASSGGGSVNYGYTF
>TRBJ2-1|TRBV7-2
CASSVPEGSNEQFF
>TRBJ2-3|TRBV5-1
CASSFGTFTDTQYF